These 9 T cell receptor beta chains were all obtained from the same sample, sequenced in a study of a mutant IDH1 vaccine in newly diagnosed glioma. Produced via immunoSEQ multiplex PCR; TCRdb's table is partial and in-frame only. The repertoire holds around 88,000 clones, with roughly 75% as singletons. Time point denoted: baseline, week 1 (first vaccination visit). Specified treatment: pre-vaccination baseline after standard-of-care therapy. The sample was PBMCs, taken from a glioma patient treated with radiotherapy, temozolomide or both. The source of these receptors is a man aged 35-49 years with glioma.

This chain uses TRBV5-4 with TRBJ2-5; 7 bases match TRBD1. This CDR3 contains 14 residues. V was pared by 1 base and J by 7 bases, with 7 bases of the junction left unmatched. The V gene's germline CDR1 is SGHNT and CDR2 YYREEE (reference sequence). Written as DNA, the CDR3 is TGTGCCAGCAGCTTGTCCCTGCCAGGGGGGACCCAGTACTTC. As protein: CASSLSLPGGTQYF.

This rearrangement joins TRBV28 to TRBJ2-7; a possible D gene is TRBD1 (5 bases). With 7 bases removed from V and 3 bases from J, the gap between germline ends came to 22 bases. Per the germline V gene, CDR1 is MDHEN and CDR2 is SYDVKM. CDR3 length: 16 amino acids. In DNA, the CDR3 is TGTGCCAGCACCGAACCAAGGGGTTCCCCTGGCTACGAGCAGTACTTC. It encodes CASTEPRGSPGYEQYF.

The V gene is TRBV9, the J gene TRBJ2-3, with 11 positions matching TRBD2. The germline V gene has CDR1 SGDLS and CDR2 YYNGEE. The J segment lost 0 bases and the V segment lost 2 bases, leaving 5 bases of the junction unmatched. CDR3 length: 17 amino acids. CDR3 sequence reads: CASSVIAGGSSTDTQYF. CDR3 bases: TGTGCCAGCAGCGTTATAGCGGGGGGGTCTAGCACAGATACGCAGTATTTT.

V and J are TRBV12-5 and TRBJ1-2, with a tentative D call TRBD1 (6 bases). V shed 7 bases and J shed 4 bases, with 19 bases lying between them. Germline V gene data show CDR1 as LGHNT and CDR2 as FRNRAP. The CDR3 runs to 15 residues. CDR3 protein: CASEPKRGYCYGYTF. The DNA for the CDR3 is TGTGCTAGTGAACCCAAGAGGGGGTATTGCTATGGCTACACCTTC.

This clone has a single count. The V call is TRBV11-2, the J call TRBJ2-7; D unclear. The germline V gene encodes CDR1 SGHAT and CDR2 FQNNGV. V was trimmed by 0 bases and J by 3 bases, leaving 9 bases between them. The CDR3 spans 14 residues. CDR3 loop: CASSLEYRVYEQYF. In DNA form, the CDR3 reads TGTGCCAGCAGCTTAGAATATAGGGTCTACGAGCAGTACTTC. Together with reference TRBV11-2 and TRBJ2-7, the CDR3 gives the full variable domain: EAGVAQSPRYKIIEKRQSVAFWCNPISGHATLYWYQQILGQGPKLLIQFQNNGVVDDSQLPKDRFSAERLKGVDSTLKIQPAKLEDSAVYLCASSLEYRVYEQYFGPGTRLTVT.

The chain is built from TRBV7-9 and TRBJ2-3; D perhaps matches TRBD1 (6 bases). The CDR3 extends over 15 amino acids. Germline V gene sequence: CDR1 SEHNR, CDR2 FQNEAQ (reference sequence). Trimming stripped 3 bases from V and 3 bases from J, with 13 bases between. CDR3 sequence reads: CASSFQTGRTDTQYF. The CDR3 DNA sequence: TGTGCCAGCAGCTTCCAGACAGGTCGGACAGATACGCAGTATTTT.

The chain has TRBV28 and TRBJ1-5; TRBD1 agrees at 7 bases. The V segment lost 3 bases and the J segment 2 bases; nucleotides outside the gene matches: 4. The V gene's germline CDR1 is MDHEN and CDR2 SYDVKM. This CDR3 region has 15 residues. CDR3 in amino acids: CASSFSQGGNQPQHF. In DNA, the CDR3 is TGTGCCAGCAGTTTCTCCCAGGGGGGCAATCAGCCCCAGCATTTT. The variable domain in full, with the rest retrieved from reference TRBV28 and TRBJ1-5, is DVKVTQSSRYLVKRTGEKVFLECVQDMDHENMFWYRQDPGLGLRLIYFSYDVKMKEKGDIPEGYSVSREKKERFSLILESASTNQTSMYLCASSFSQGGNQPQHFGDGTRLSIL.

The J gene is TRBJ2-2, the V gene TRBV5-1, with TRBD2 matching over 7 bases. The germline V gene has CDR1 SGHRS and CDR2 YFSETQ. V trimming: 4 bases; J trimming: 2 bases; junction bases outside the gene matches: 5. This CDR3 spans 15 amino acids. CDR3 sequence: CASSPGGDNTGELFF. CDR3 coding DNA: TGCGCCAGCAGCCCTGGGGGGGATAACACCGGGGAGCTGTTTTTT.

This chain links TRBV2 with TRBJ2-1; D gene unclear. V was pared by 1 base and J by 1 base, with 11 bases between. Germline-derived CDR1 and CDR2 are SNHLY and FYNNEI. The CDR3 has 16 residues. CDR3 sequence (DNA): TGTGCCAGCAGTGAAGAATTAGGGTTTTCCTACAATGAGCAGTTCTTC. This translates into CASSEELGFSYNEQFF. The full variable domain, completed using reference TRBV2 and TRBJ2-1, is EPEVTQTPSHQVTQMGQEVILRCVPISNHLYFYWYRQILGQKVEFLVSFYNNEISEKSEIFDDQFSVERPDGSNFTLKIRSTKLEDSAMYFCASSEELGFSYNEQFFGPGTRLTVL.